This TCR beta chain was found in a study of human T cells and chemical hapten exposure. General study findings and limits: The study found expanded TCRs formed significantly more large CDR3 similarity clusters than controls.

TCRdb fed the RACE reads into MiXCR, producing one record per CDR3 protein. The sample has fewer than 400,000 distinct CDR3 sequences, around 7% seen once. This clonotype was seen many times. Its target is unknown. Losses at the gene ends were 7 bases for V and 13 bases for J; bases not matched to a gene: 14. The CDR3 contains 14 residues. Noted time point: patch test 1, 2 weeks after DPC sensitization. Treatment of the sample: therapeutic diphenylcyclopropenone sensitization with weekly scalp DPC. Non-pregnant alopecia patients aged 18 to 70, suitable for DPC therapy. The sequences come from whole blood, collected in connection with sensitization to the hapten diphenylcyclopropenone (DPC). The chain employs TRBV12-3 or TRBV12-4 and TRBJ1-2; 11 positions match TRBD1. This sequence was found in a young woman with alopecia areata. Some clones in this sample may be carry-over from other donors' samples. CDR3 protein: CASKEPGTGGFSTF. The CDR3 nucleotides are TGTGCCAGCAAGGAACCCGGGACAGGGGGATTTAGCACCTTC.